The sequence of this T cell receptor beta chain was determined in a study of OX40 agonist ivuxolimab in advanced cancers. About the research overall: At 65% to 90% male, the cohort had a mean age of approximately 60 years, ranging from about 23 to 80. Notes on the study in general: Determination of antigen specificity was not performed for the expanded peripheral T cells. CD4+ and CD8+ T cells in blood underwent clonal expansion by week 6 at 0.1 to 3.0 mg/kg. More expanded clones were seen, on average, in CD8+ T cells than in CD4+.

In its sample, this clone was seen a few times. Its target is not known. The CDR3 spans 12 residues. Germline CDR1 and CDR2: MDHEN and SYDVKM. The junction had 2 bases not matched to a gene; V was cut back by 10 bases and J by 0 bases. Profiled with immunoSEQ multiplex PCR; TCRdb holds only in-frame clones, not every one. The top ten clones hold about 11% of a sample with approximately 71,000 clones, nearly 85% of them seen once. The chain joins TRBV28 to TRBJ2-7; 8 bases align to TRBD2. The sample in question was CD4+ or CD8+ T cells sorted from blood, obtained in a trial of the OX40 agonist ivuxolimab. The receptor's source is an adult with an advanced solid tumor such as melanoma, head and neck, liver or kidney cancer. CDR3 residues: CATGGGSYEQYF. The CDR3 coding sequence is TGTGCCACCGGGGGGGGCTCCTACGAGCAGTACTTC.